The 24 T cell receptor beta chains reported below all come from one sample, sequenced in a study of PD-1 blockade in classical Hodgkin lymphoma. The method was immunoSEQ multiplex PCR; TCRdb's version includes in-frame clones alone and lacks a portion of them. Of roughly 50,000 clones listed, around 91% are singletons. As for time point: cycle 4 day 1 (C4D1), after 6 weeks of nivolumab. Following autologous stem cell transplantation, relapse occurred in every patient, and exposure to brentuximab vedotin varied. Here the sequenced sample was peripheral blood mononuclear cells (PBMCs), taken before the fourth cycle of nivolumab. These receptors were obtained from a human donor with classical Hodgkin lymphoma.

This clone was recorded a few times. The rearrangement joins TRBV6-4 to TRBJ2-1, with D tentatively TRBD1 (7 bases). Trimming removed 4 bases from V and 8 bases from J, with 15 bases in between. This CDR3 is built from 14 residues. CDR1 MRHNA and CDR2 SNTAGT come from the germline V gene. Written as DNA, the CDR3 is TGTGCCAGCAGTGCCGGCCAGGGGGGAGATGAGCAGTTCTTC. Amino acids: CASSAGQGGDEQFF.

This clone was observed a few times. V and J are TRBV10-1 and TRBJ2-3; D may be TRBD1 or TRBD2 (6 bases each). V gave up 3 bases and J gave up 0 bases, with 16 bases separating them. This CDR3 contains 17 residues. Germline values: CDR1 WNHNN, CDR2 SYGVQD (reference sequence). CDR3 region: CASSDILGGVSTDTQYF. The DNA for the CDR3 is TGCGCCAGCAGTGATATTCTGGGGGGCGTTAGCACAGATACGCAGTATTTT.

V is TRBV6-4 and J is TRBJ2-1, with D tentatively TRBD1 or TRBD2 (5 bases each). Germline CDR1 and CDR2: MRHNA and SNTAGT. The CDR3 spans 15 residues. Trimming took 3 bases from V and 3 from J, leaving 12 bases between them. The CDR3 bases are TGTGCCAGCAGTGAGAGGGGAGATCGCTACAATGAGCAGTTCTTC. As protein: CASSERGDRYNEQFF.

V usage is TRBV6-6 and J usage is TRBJ2-1, with 10 positions matching TRBD1. Germline loops: CDR1 MNHNY, CDR2 SVGAGI (reference sequence). This CDR3 has 14 residues. V lost 10 bases to trimming and J lost 8 bases; unmatched junction nucleotides: 11. Written as DNA, the CDR3 is TGTGCCACGGGGGGACAGGGGAATTTCGATGAGCAGTTCTTC. Its translation is CATGGQGNFDEQFF.

The V gene is TRBV7-3, the J gene TRBJ1-1, with a possible D match to TRBD1 (5 bases). With 5 bases removed from V and 5 bases from J, the gap between germline ends came to 21 bases. CDR1 SGHTA and CDR2 FQGTGA come from the germline V gene. The CDR3 runs to 16 residues. The chain's CDR3 is CASSPEAGPGGTEAFF. The CDR3 region has the DNA TGTGCCAGCAGCCCCGAGGCGGGACCGGGAGGTACTGAAGCTTTCTTT.

This rearrangement joins TRBV6-5 to TRBJ1-1; 7 nucleotides line up with TRBD1. The V and J ends lost 5 bases and 5 bases, in that order; junction bases with no gene match: 11. Germline loops: CDR1 MNHEY, CDR2 SVGAGI. The CDR3 is 15 amino acids. CDR3 nucleotides: TGTGCCAGCAGTACTAGGGGCACAGGGGAGACTGAAGCTTTCTTT. This gives the protein CASSTRGTGETEAFF.

V is TRBV2 and J is TRBJ1-2; weak D call: TRBD1 (5 bases). Germline loops: CDR1 SNHLY, CDR2 FYNNEI. The CDR3 totals 12 residues. Trimming took 11 bases from V and 6 from J, leaving 16 bases between them. CDR3: CAESRGAHGYTF. DNA for the CDR3: TGTGCCGAAAGTAGAGGGGCCCATGGCTACACCTTC.

As DNA, the CDR3 is TGTGCCAGCAGTTTATTGTACGGGACAGGGGTCTCCTACGAGCAGTACTTC. Translation: CASSLLYGTGVSYEQYF. This chain joins TRBV27 and TRBJ2-7, with 10 nucleotides matching TRBD1. Germline V gene lookup returns CDR1 MNHEY and CDR2 SMNVEV (reference sequence). The CDR3 length is 17 residues. V lost 1 base, J lost 0 bases, and 6 bases stayed unmatched.

This clone was seen once. V is TRBV5-1 and J is TRBJ1-5; D ambiguous. The CDR3 is 12 amino acids. The V gene lost 1 base and the J gene lost 6 bases, with 5 bases spanning the gap. The germline V gene has CDR1 SGHRS and CDR2 YFSETQ. Here the CDR3 reads CASSLSGQPQHF. CDR3 nucleotide sequence: TGCGCCAGCAGCTTGTCTGGTCAGCCCCAGCATTTT.

The J gene is TRBJ2-2, the V gene TRBV19; 7 bases agree with TRBD2. CDR3 length: 15 amino acids. V dropped 7 bases and J dropped 5; count of bases not matched to a gene: 10. Germline V gene data show CDR1 as LNHDA and CDR2 as SQIVND (reference sequence). The CDR3 DNA is TGTGCCAGTACCCCACTGGGGGGGAGGACCGGGGAGCTGTTTTTT. This translates into CASTPLGGRTGELFF.

The chain employs TRBV10-3 and TRBJ2-5; D unclear. This CDR3 has 16 amino acids. Germline V gene data show CDR1 as ENHRY and CDR2 as SYGVKD. V lost 0 bases and J lost 5, with 16 bases in between. CDR3 region: CAISESLDPRMETQYF. The CDR3 nucleotides read TGTGCCATCAGTGAGTCATTGGACCCCCGGATGGAGACCCAGTACTTC.

This chain links TRBV4-1 with TRBJ2-5; 7 positions match TRBD2. The CDR3 is made up of 16 amino acids. After removal of 5 bases from V and 5 bases from J, the junction contained 14 bases not matched to a gene. CDR1 and CDR2 (germline): MGHRA, YSYEKL. This chain's CDR3 is CASSETAAGARETQYF. Written as DNA, the CDR3 is TGCGCCAGCAGCGAAACGGCCGCGGGAGCCCGGGAGACCCAGTACTTC.

This clone was recorded once. This chain connects TRBV5-1 to TRBJ1-1; 8 bases map to TRBD1. CDR3 length: 19 residues. V dropped 4 bases and J dropped 4; count of bases not matched to a gene: 21. Germline assignment: CDR1 SGHRS and CDR2 YFSETQ. In DNA form, the CDR3 reads TGCGCCAGCAGCAAAACCCCGGGACAGGTTAATGATTGGCGCACTGAAGCTTTCTTT. Translation: CASSKTPGQVNDWRTEAFF.

Comment on this clone: No conserved phenylalanine or tryptophan is present at the end of the CDR3, so a read error is the likely explanation. Because the CDR3's place on the DNA is in doubt, the DNA is left out and the CDR3 is given as listed by TCRdb. The chain links TRBV7-9 to TRBJ1-1. Termini included, the CDR3 measures 10 amino acids. CDR1 is SEHNR and CDR2 is FQNEAQ in the germline V gene (reference sequence). The CDR3 protein is CASSAKTEYL.

This clone was seen only once. The genes are TRBV5-1 and TRBJ2-5; tentatively, D is TRBD1 (6 bases). CDR1 and CDR2 (germline): SGHRS, YFSETQ. The germline V and J ends were trimmed by 4 bases and 1 base, with 14 bases remaining between them. This CDR3 comprises 15 residues. CDR3 bases: TGCGCCAGCAGCATTAGACAGGCCCGCCAAGAGACCCAGTACTTC. Protein product: CASSIRQARQETQYF.

The V gene is TRBV6-6, the J gene TRBJ2-7, with TRBD2 as a possible D gene (5 bases). V was cut by 8 bases and J by 1 base, with 9 bases left in between. CDR3 length: 12 amino acids. CDR1 is MNHNY and CDR2 is SVGAGI in the germline V gene (reference sequence). The CDR3 protein is CASGSVSYEQYF. Here the CDR3 DNA reads TGTGCCAGCGGGAGCGTTTCCTACGAGCAGTACTTC.

The chain links TRBV7-3 to TRBJ2-6; no clear D gene. V was pared by 5 bases and J by 0 bases, with 14 bases between. The CDR3 is 17 residues long. Germline values: CDR1 SGHTA, CDR2 FQGTGA. CDR3 residues: CASSPHPPVSGANVLTF. Here the CDR3 DNA reads TGTGCCAGCAGCCCCCACCCCCCGGTCTCTGGGGCCAACGTCCTGACTTTC.

J is TRBJ2-4 and V is TRBV9; a possible D gene is TRBD2 (5 bases). Germline assignment: CDR1 SGDLS and CDR2 YYNGEE. The ends were cut back, 4 bases at V and 7 bases at J, with 9 bases in the middle. CDR3 length equals 12 residues. The CDR3: CASSPPGNIQYF. CDR3 sequence (DNA): TGTGCCAGCAGCCCCCCGGGGAACATTCAGTACTTC.

The chain is built from TRBV28 and TRBJ2-5; TRBD1 agrees at 8 bases. The V segment lost 9 bases and the J segment 5 bases; nucleotides outside the gene matches: 8. CDR1 is MDHEN and CDR2 is SYDVKM in the germline V gene. CDR3 length: 13 residues. DNA for the CDR3: TGTGCCAGTTTAGCAGGGGGCAGGGAGACCCAGTACTTC. Protein sequence: CASLAGGRETQYF.

The DNA of the CDR3 is TGTGCTAGTGGCCGAACAGGAGACACTGAAGCTTTCTTT. Translation gives CASGRTGDTEAFF. V gene TRBV12-5 combines with J gene TRBJ1-1, with D possibly TRBD1 on 5 matching bases. This CDR3 is built from 13 residues. Between the trimmed V and J ends, which lost 6 bases and 3 bases, there was a span of 11 bases. Germline V gene data show CDR1 as LGHNT and CDR2 as FRNRAP.

V and J are TRBV19 and TRBJ2-5; D is unclear. Trimming took off 3 bases at V and 2 bases at J, with 13 bases between the two ends. In germline, CDR1 is LNHDA, CDR2 SQIVND (reference sequence). The CDR3 spans 15 residues. Here the CDR3 DNA reads TGTGCCAGTAGTATTGGGCAGCTCCTGCAAGAGACCCAGTACTTC. Its translation is CASSIGQLLQETQYF.

The chain is built from TRBV6-1 and TRBJ2-7, with D hard to call. Trimming took 3 bases from V and 2 from J, leaving 17 bases between them. The CDR3 length is 16 residues. Per germline, CDR1 MNHNS and CDR2 SASEGT. The CDR3 DNA reads TGTGCCAGCAGTGATGACCCCCAGATGAAGCCCTACGAGCAGTACTTC. Its protein product is CASSDDPQMKPYEQYF.

This chain's CDR3 is CASTVYGLGEKLFF. The DNA for the CDR3 is TGTGCCAGTACTGTATACGGCTTGGGCGAAAAACTGTTTTTT. V usage is TRBV19 and J usage is TRBJ1-4, with unresolved D. V was pared by 7 bases and J by 8 bases, with 17 bases between. Germline values: CDR1 LNHDA, CDR2 SQIVND (reference sequence). The CDR3 extends over 14 amino acids.

This chain uses TRBV11-3 with TRBJ2-2, with a weak D call TRBD2 (6 bases). V lost 1 base and J lost 4, with 13 bases in between. The CDR3 contains 16 residues. The germline V gene encodes CDR1 SGHNT and CDR2 YENEEA. CDR3 in amino acids: CASSLADYWSTGELFF. The DNA for the CDR3 is TGTGCCAGCAGCTTAGCGGACTACTGGAGCACCGGGGAGCTGTTTTTT. Full variable domain (missing parts from reference TRBV11-3 and TRBJ2-2): EAGVVQSPRYKIIEKKQPVAFWCNPISGHNTLYWYLQNLGQGPELLIRYENEEAVDDSQLPKDRFSAERLKGVDSTLKIQPAELGDSAVYLCASSLADYWSTGELFFGEGSRLTVL.